This is a list of T cell receptor beta chains from one sample in a study of long-term antiretroviral therapy in people with HIV. Only in-frame clones appear in the TCRdb table, and some are missing; sequencing was by immunoSEQ multiplex PCR. There are under 50,000 clones in the sample; approximately 94% occur only once, and 2% to 2.5% lies in the top ten. The sample consisted of unsorted PBMCs, taken 9 to 9.5 years after starting antiretroviral therapy. The receptors shown here come from a man between 25 and 39 years old with HIV. Each CDR3 is given with its conserved first and last residue. A D gene is named only where the DNA matches it firmly. Some rows mark clone size as missing; the rest say once, few, many or name a class of expanded clone.

D: -; size: -; J: TRBJ2-3; V: TRBV7-9; CDR3: CASSSALTDTQYF; DNA: TGTGCCAGCAGCTCAGCACTCACAGATACGCAGTATTTT
D: -; size: few; J: TRBJ1-2; V: TRBV5-1; CDR3: CASSLDRDYGYTF; DNA: TGCGCCAGCAGCTTGGACCGCGACTATGGCTACACCTTC
D: -; size: -; J: TRBJ2-5; V: TRBV5-1; CDR3: CASSLVGEVGETQYF; DNA: TGCGCCAGCAGTCTTGTGGGGGAAGTAGGAGAGACCCAGTACTTC
D: -; size: few; J: TRBJ1-5; V: TRBV2; CDR3: CASMRDSNQPQHF; DNA: TGTGCCAGCATGAGGGACTCGAACCAGCCCCAGCATTTT
D: -; size: -; J: TRBJ2-1; V: TRBV5-1; CDR3: CASSLGGHNEQFF; DNA: TGCGCCAGCAGCCTGGGGGGCCACAATGAGCAGTTCTTC
D: -; size: -; J: TRBJ2-1; V: TRBV2; CDR3: CAIVRGAGYNEQFF; DNA: TGTGCCATCGTTCGCGGGGCCGGCTACAATGAGCAGTTCTTC
D: TRBD2; size: -; J: TRBJ2-3; V: TRBV5-4; CDR3: CASSSGLAGTTDTQYF; DNA: TGTGCCAGCAGTTCGGGACTAGCGGGGACCACAGATACGCAGTATTTT
D: -; size: -; J: TRBJ2-2; V: TRBV7-9; CDR3: CASSLWVTGELFF; DNA: TGTGCCAGCAGCTTGTGGGTCACGGGGGAGCTGTTTTTT
D: TRBD1; size: -; J: TRBJ1-5; V: TRBV27; CDR3: CASSQQGVSNQPQHF; DNA: TGTGCCAGCAGCCAACAGGGGGTTAGCAATCAGCCCCAGCATTTT
D: -; size: -; J: TRBJ1-1; V: TRBV2; CDR3: CASSDSRGATEAFF; DNA: TGTGCCAGCAGTGATAGTAGGGGGGCCACTGAAGCTTTCTTT
D: -; size: -; J: TRBJ2-1; V: TRBV9; CDR3: CASSGQVVPYNEQFF; DNA: TGTGCCAGCAGCGGACAGGTGGTCCCCTACAATGAGCAGTTCTTC
D: -; size: once; J: TRBJ1-1; V: TRBV7-9; CDR3: CATTDAFF; DNA: TGTGCCACCACCGACGCTTTCTTT
D: -; size: -; J: TRBJ1-6; V: TRBV7-9; CDR3: CASSLGEGSSPLHF; DNA: TGTGCCAGCAGCCTTGGGGAGGGCAGCTCACCCCTCCACTTT
D: -; size: -; J: TRBJ2-3; V: TRBV20-1; CDR3: CSASLGGTQYF; DNA: TGCAGTGCTAGTCTGGGTGGTACGCAGTATTTT
D: -; size: -; J: TRBJ1-1; V: TRBV18; CDR3: CASSPSTANTEAFF; DNA: TGTGCCAGCTCACCATCGACAGCGAACACTGAAGCTTTCTTT
D: -; size: -; J: TRBJ2-2; V: TRBV25-1; CDR3: CASTPAGRFGGELFF; DNA: TGTGCCAGCACTCCGGCGGGCAGGTTCGGCGGGGAGCTGTTTTTT
D: -; size: -; J: TRBJ2-5; V: TRBV20-1; CDR3: CSVIPPETQYF; DNA: TGCAGTGTTATCCCCCCAGAGACCCAGTACTTC
D: -; size: -; J: TRBJ1-1; V: TRBV2; CDR3: CASSGGQNTEAFF; DNA: TGTGCCAGCAGCGGGGGACAGAACACTGAAGCTTTCTTT
D: -; size: once; J: TRBJ2-5; V: TRBV6-5; CDR3: CASSYSGVIETQYF; DNA: TGTGCCAGCAGTTACTCGGGAGTGATAGAGACCCAGTACTTC
D: -; size: -; J: TRBJ1-3; V: TRBV11-2; CDR3: CASSLDWGNGNTIYF; DNA: TGTGCCAGCAGCTTGGACTGGGGAAACGGAAACACCATATATTTT
D: TRBD2; size: -; J: TRBJ2-1; V: TRBV4-1; CDR3: CASSPKPGTRHEQFF; DNA: TGCGCCAGCAGCCCTAAACCCGGGACTAGGCATGAGCAGTTCTTC
D: TRBD1; size: -; J: TRBJ1-6; V: TRBV18; CDR3: CASSGDSQGSPLHF; DNA: TGTGCCAGCTCAGGGGACAGCCAAGGTTCACCCCTCCACTTT
D: TRBD2; size: -; J: TRBJ2-3; V: TRBV28; CDR3: CASSLYRGGTDTQYF; DNA: TGTGCCAGCAGTTTATATCGGGGGGGCACAGATACGCAGTATTTT
D: -; size: -; J: TRBJ2-7; V: TRBV2; CDR3: CASMQGVRDSYEQYF; DNA: TGTGCCAGCATGCAAGGGGTTCGGGACTCCTACGAGCAGTACTTC
D: TRBD1; size: -; J: TRBJ1-6; V: TRBV6-1; CDR3: CASTDRVLRPLHF; DNA: TGTGCCAGCACGGACAGGGTCTTGAGACCCCTCCACTTT
D: -; size: -; J: TRBJ2-1; V: TRBV6-4; CDR3: CASSSQTGESSYNEQFF; DNA: TGTGCCAGCTCCAGTCAGACGGGGGAAAGCTCCTACAATGAGCAGTTCTTC
D: TRBD1; size: -; J: TRBJ1-4; V: TRBV28; CDR3: CATGTGNEKLFF; DNA: TGTGCCACCGGGACAGGGAACGAAAAACTGTTTTTT
D: -; size: -; J: TRBJ1-4; V: TRBV9; CDR3: CASSVGANSNEKLFF; DNA: TGTGCCAGCAGCGTGGGGGCAAACTCTAATGAAAAACTGTTTTTT
D: TRBD2; size: -; J: TRBJ2-7; V: TRBV7-7; CDR3: CASSLAGGGGEQYF; DNA: TGTGCTAGCAGCTTAGCGGGCGGGGGTGGTGAGCAGTACTTC
D: -; size: -; J: TRBJ1-2; V: TRBV5-8; CDR3: CASSLDTAASNYGYTF; DNA: TGTGCCAGCAGCTTGGATACGGCCGCCTCTAACTATGGCTACACCTTC
D: -; size: -; J: TRBJ1-1; V: TRBV5-3; CDR3: CARSLQATNSTCPRAFF; DNA: TGTGCCAGAAGCTTGCAGGCTACCAACTCTACGTGTCCTAGAGCTTTCTTT
D: -; size: -; J: TRBJ1-4; V: TRBV15; CDR3: CATSRGRGGGEKLFF; DNA: TGTGCCACCAGCAGAGGCCGGGGGGGCGGTGAAAAACTGTTTTTT
D: -; size: -; J: TRBJ2-7; V: TRBV6-5; CDR3: CASTGGYEQYF; DNA: TGTGCCAGCACCGGTGGGTACGAGCAGTACTTC
D: TRBD1; size: -; J: TRBJ1-1; V: TRBV6-5; CDR3: CASRTGQGNTEAFF; DNA: TGTGCCAGCAGAACGGGACAGGGGAACACTGAAGCTTTCTTT
D: -; size: -; J: TRBJ1-4; V: TRBV27; CDR3: CASSLWQGNEKLFF; DNA: TGTGCCAGCAGTTTATGGCAGGGTAATGAAAAACTGTTTTTT
D: -; size: -; J: TRBJ2-2; V: TRBV4-1; CDR3: CASSLARTGELFF; DNA: TGCGCCAGCAGCCTGGCGAGGACCGGGGAGCTGTTTTTT
D: TRBD2; size: -; J: TRBJ2-1; V: TRBV10-2; CDR3: CASISAGGSHEQFF; DNA: TGCGCCAGCATTTCAGCGGGGGGGAGTCATGAGCAGTTCTTC
D: TRBD1; size: -; J: TRBJ1-2; V: TRBV5-6; CDR3: CASSFPQGDSNYGYTF; DNA: TGTGCCAGCAGCTTCCCCCAGGGGGATTCCAACTATGGCTACACCTTC
D: TRBD1; size: -; J: TRBJ1-5; V: TRBV19; CDR3: CASSPGTGMGRGQPQHF; DNA: TGTGCCAGTAGTCCCGGGACAGGGATGGGCAGGGGTCAGCCCCAGCATTTT
D: -; size: -; J: TRBJ2-7; V: TRBV10-3; CDR3: CAISESGGGEQYF; DNA: TGTGCCATCAGTGAGTCTGGGGGCGGCGAGCAGTACTTC
D: -; size: -; J: TRBJ1-3; V: TRBV5-8; CDR3: CASSLGGADNTIYF; DNA: TGTGCCAGCAGCTTGGGTGGAGCGGACAACACCATATATTTT
D: -; size: -; J: TRBJ1-2; V: TRBV4-1; CDR3: CASSTHRPVDGYTF; DNA: TGCGCCAGCAGCACGCACCGCCCGGTTGACGGCTACACCTTC
D: -; size: once; J: TRBJ1-2; V: TRBV27; CDR3: CATTLTPPQASNYGYTF; DNA: TGTGCCACCACCCTCACCCCCCCCCAGGCGTCTAACTATGGCTACACCTTC
D: -; size: -; J: TRBJ1-3; V: TRBV7-8; CDR3: CASSLAAAAPISGNTIYF; DNA: TGTGCCAGCAGCTTAGCGGCGGCGGCGCCTATCTCTGGAAACACCATATATTTT
D: -; size: -; J: TRBJ2-1; V: TRBV10-3; CDR3: CAITQGQVDEQFF; DNA: TGTGCCATCACGCAGGGCCAGGTGGATGAGCAGTTCTTC
D: -; size: -; J: TRBJ1-1; V: TRBV6-1; CDR3: CASSEGGTALNTEAFF; DNA: TGTGCCAGCAGTGAAGGGGGGACGGCTCTGAACACTGAAGCTTTCTTT
D: -; size: -; J: TRBJ1-3; V: TRBV7-9; CDR3: CASSLAGQVGNTIYF; DNA: TGTGCCAGCAGCTTAGCGGGGCAGGTTGGAAACACCATATATTTT
D: -; size: -; J: TRBJ1-2; V: TRBV6-1; CDR3: CASSQYHGQNYGYTF; DNA: TGTGCCAGCAGTCAGTATCACGGACAGAACTATGGCTACACCTTC
D: TRBD2; size: -; J: TRBJ2-7; V: TRBV7-8; CDR3: CASSLDGFGGSYEQYF; DNA: TGTGCCAGCAGCTTAGACGGCTTCGGGGGGTCCTACGAGCAGTACTTC
D: TRBD2; size: -; J: TRBJ2-5; V: TRBV7-9; CDR3: CASSLPAAGGPETQYF; DNA: TGTGCCAGCAGCTTACCAGCAGCGGGGGGGCCAGAGACCCAGTACTTC
D: -; size: -; J: TRBJ1-6; V: TRBV5-4; CDR3: CASSFNMYSPLHF; DNA: TGTGCCAGCAGCTTTAATATGTATTCACCCCTCCACTTT